This T cell receptor (beta chain) was sequenced in a study of blood T cells in healthy people across ages. Points from the study as a whole: Naive T cell percentage and TCR beta diversity correlated strongly.

The CDR3 contains 14 residues. Trimming left V 5 bases short and J 4 bases short, with 13 bases between. Germline lookup yields CDR1 SGHTA and CDR2 FQGNSA. On this clonotype: Antigen: not known.

PCR was performed a second time for 7 to 11 cycles using a sample-barcoded 5' primer and a J-beta primer mix. TCRdb re-called the 5' RACE reads with MiXCR, one entry per CDR3 protein. This sample has around 1,000,000 distinct CDR3 sequences, with around two fifths found just once. Specimen: blood. This sequence was found in a man between 18 and 29 years old in good health. V gene TRBV7-2 combines with J gene TRBJ2-3, with D unclear. The CDR3 DNA reads as TGTGCCAGCAGCGTAGAATCCGGTTCAGATACGCAGTATTTT. It translates to CASSVESGSDTQYF.